Listed here are 32 T cell receptor beta chains from one sample, sequenced in a study of cytomegalovirus exposure and HLA in healthy donors. The PCR had 60 Vbeta and 13 Jbeta primers. Profiling relied on immunoSEQ multiplex PCR, and the TCRdb table lists in-frame clones only, not all of them. The data show about 120,000 clones, 75% to 90% seen once. The specimen sequenced was PBMCs. These TCRs come from a female donor in good health and CMV-seropositive.

This clone was seen only a few times. The J gene is TRBJ1-5, the V gene TRBV19, with 8 bases lining up with TRBD1. The CDR3 spans 13 residues. From germline, CDR1 is LNHDA and CDR2 SQIVND (reference sequence). The junction had 5 bases not matched to a gene; V was cut back by 7 bases and J by 6 bases. The CDR3 DNA sequence: TGTGCCAGTACTCGACAGGGGCCTCAGCCCCAGCATTTT. Its protein is CASTRQGPQPQHF.

This sequence joins TRBV28 and TRBJ1-5; a possible D gene is TRBD1 (5 bases). CDR1 is MDHEN and CDR2 is SYDVKM in the germline V gene. This CDR3 contains 10 residues. The CDR3 is CGGLHQPQHF. CDR3 bases: TGTGGGGGCTTACATCAGCCCCAGCATTTT. The full variable domain, its missing parts supplied by reference TRBV28 and TRBJ1-5, is DVKVTQSSRYLVKRTGEKVFLECVQDMDHENMFWYRQDPGLGLRLIYFSYDVKMKEKGDIPEGYSVSREKKERFSLILESASTNQTSMYLCGGLHQPQHFGDGTRLSIL.

The rearrangement joins TRBV6-1 to TRBJ1-1; D possibly corresponds to TRBD1 (5 bases). The CDR3 contains 14 residues. V gave up 6 bases and J gave up 5 bases, with 16 bases separating them. Germline CDR1 reads MNHNS; CDR2 reads SASEGT. The CDR3 DNA reads as TGTGCCAGCAGCACTGCCCAGGGTAATACTGAAGCTTTCTTT. Protein: CASSTAQGNTEAFF.

This clone was seen once. The chain joins TRBV10-3 to TRBJ2-3; TRBD1 aligns across 11 bases. The CDR3 covers 16 residues. CDR1 is ENHRY, CDR2 SYGVKD, per germline. Trimming took 6 bases from V and 5 from J; bases not matched to a gene: 10. CDR3 coding DNA: TGTGCCATCAGAAACCGGGACAGGGGGTCGGTAGATACGCAGTATTTT. Translation: CAIRNRDRGSVDTQYF.

Here the CDR3 reads CASSLRLAGSETQYF. The CDR3 DNA sequence: TGTGCCAGCAGCCTCCGACTAGCGGGATCAGAGACCCAGTACTTC. The chain has TRBV5-4 and TRBJ2-5; 11 positions agree with TRBD2. The germline CDR1 and CDR2 sequences are SGHNT and YYREEE (reference sequence). V shed 4 bases and J 4 bases; nucleotides not matched to a gene: 6. There are 15 residues in the CDR3.

This chain connects TRBV29-1 to TRBJ1-1; D may be TRBD1 (6 bases). V was cut by 1 base and J by 0 bases, with 12 bases left in between. Per germline, CDR1 SQVTM and CDR2 ANQGSEA. CDR3 length equals 15 residues. The CDR3 nucleotides are TGCAGCGTTGAAGGAATAACAGGGATGAACACTGAAGCTTTCTTT. Amino acids: CSVEGITGMNTEAFF.

This chain joins TRBV7-9 and TRBJ1-3; D gene uncertain. There are 15 residues in the CDR3. Germline V gene data show CDR1 as SEHNR and CDR2 as FQNEAQ (reference sequence). V was clipped by 1 base and J by 0 bases, with 7 bases between them. The CDR3 region is CASSLGGASGNTIYF. The CDR3 region has the DNA TGTGCCAGCAGCTTAGGAGGAGCCTCTGGAAACACCATATATTTT. Supplemented by reference TRBV7-9 and TRBJ1-3, the full variable domain reads DTGVSQNPRHKITKRGQNVTFRCDPISEHNRLYWYRQTLGQGPEFLTYFQNEAQLEKSRLLSDRFSAERPKGSFSTLEIQRTEQGDSAMYLCASSLGGASGNTIYFGEGSWLTVV.

The chain carries TRBV27 and TRBJ1-2, with 9 bases lining up with TRBD1. The trim removed 5 bases at V and 7 bases at J, leaving 20 bases unmatched. CDR1 and CDR2 from the germline V gene are MNHEY and SMNVEV (reference sequence). The CDR3 extends over 18 amino acids. The CDR3 region is CASSAGTGRGNRGRGYTF. CDR3 nucleotide sequence: TGTGCCAGCAGTGCGGGGACAGGGAGAGGGAACCGGGGTCGTGGCTACACCTTC.

The J gene is TRBJ2-1, the V gene TRBV10-3, with 10 bases lining up with TRBD2. Trimming took 10 bases from V and 4 from J; bases not matched to a gene: 7. The CDR3 is 14 amino acids. Germline CDR1 ENHRY, CDR2 SYGVKD. CDR3 protein: CASYSGGTYNEQFF. The CDR3 DNA follows: TGTGCCAGCTATAGCGGGGGGACGTACAATGAGCAGTTCTTC.

This chain joins TRBV9 and TRBJ1-5, with D possibly being TRBD1 (5 bases). This CDR3 comprises 13 residues. Looked up from germline, CDR1 is SGDLS and CDR2 is YYNGEE. V lost 0 bases, J lost 7 bases, and 8 bases lay in between. The DNA for the CDR3 is TGTGCCAGCAGCGTAGTAAGGGGCCAGCCCCAGCATTTT. The encoded protein is CASSVVRGQPQHF.

The chain links TRBV15 to TRBJ1-2; D unresolved. The CDR3 consists of 16 residues. The V end lost 0 bases, the J end lost 6 bases, and 17 bases lay between the germline ends. Germline loops: CDR1 LNHNV, CDR2 YYDKDF (reference sequence). The CDR3 sequence: CATSREARGSTNGYTF. CDR3 nucleotides: TGTGCCACCAGCAGAGAAGCCCGGGGTTCGACTAATGGCTACACCTTC. The full variable domain, with the rest looked up from reference TRBV15 and TRBJ1-2, is DAMVIQNPRYQVTQFGKPVTLSCSQTLNHNVMYWYQQKSSQAPKLLFHYYDKDFNNEADTPDNFQSRRPNTSFCFLDIRSPGLGDTAMYLCATSREARGSTNGYTFGSGTRLTVV.

This clone showed up just a few times. This rearrangement joins TRBV28 to TRBJ2-1, with D perhaps matching TRBD2 (5 bases). The CDR3 runs 13 residues. CDR1 and CDR2 (germline): MDHEN, SYDVKM. Trimming removed 7 bases at V and 7 bases at J, with 14 bases between. The CDR3 sequence: CASTLARANEQFF. CDR3 coding DNA: TGTGCCAGCACTCTCGCGAGGGCGAATGAGCAGTTCTTC.

The chain is built from TRBV6-1 and TRBJ2-1, with TRBD1 matching 9 bases. The CDR3 has 14 amino acids. J lost 0 bases, V lost 8 bases, and 2 bases had no gene match. Germline CDR1 and CDR2: MNHNS and SASEGT. The DNA of the CDR3 is TGTGCCAGCGGACAGGGGTCCTCCTACAATGAGCAGTTCTTC. Its translation is CASGQGSSYNEQFF.

This clone showed up just once. The rearrangement joins TRBV6-1 to TRBJ1-1; D is unclear. The CDR3 consists of 14 residues. V lost 8 bases and J lost 1, with 14 bases in between. Germline assignment: CDR1 MNHNS and CDR2 SASEGT. Here the CDR3 reads CASVARHRNTEAFF. DNA for the CDR3: TGTGCCAGCGTCGCGAGGCATCGGAACACTGAAGCTTTCTTT.

The genes are TRBV6-1 and TRBJ1-5; tentative D call: TRBD1 (5 bases). The CDR3 is 13 amino acids. The V gene lost 5 bases and the J gene lost 8 bases, with 13 bases spanning the gap. Germline assignment: CDR1 MNHNS and CDR2 SASEGT. CDR3 region: CASSPEAGKPQHF. The CDR3 coding sequence is TGTGCCAGCAGTCCCGAGGCAGGGAAGCCCCAGCATTTT.

For the CDR3, the DNA is TGTGCCAGCAGCCCATCCGGACAGTCCCCGATTCTTAATGAAAAACTGTTTTTT. It codes for CASSPSGQSPILNEKLFF. The chain joins TRBV7-9 to TRBJ1-4; D possibly corresponds to TRBD1 (6 bases). V dropped 5 bases and J dropped 4 bases, with 23 bases sitting between them. Germline V gene data show CDR1 as SEHNR and CDR2 as FQNEAQ (reference sequence). This CDR3 spans 18 amino acids. Full variable domain (rest looked up from reference TRBV7-9 and TRBJ1-4): DTGVSQNPRHKITKRGQNVTFRCDPISEHNRLYWYRQTLGQGPEFLTYFQNEAQLEKSRLLSDRFSAERPKGSFSTLEIQRTEQGDSAMYLCASSPSGQSPILNEKLFFGSGTQLSVL.

CDR3 amino acids: CASRFPGGYEQYF. The CDR3 region has the DNA TGTGCCAGCAGGTTCCCGGGGGGCTACGAGCAGTACTTC. This chain connects TRBV6-5 to TRBJ2-7; 7 bases agree with TRBD2. CDR3 length: 13 amino acids. After removal of 6 bases from V and 3 bases from J, the junction contained 5 bases not matched to a gene. In germline, CDR1 is MNHEY, CDR2 SVGAGI.

The chain recombines TRBV5-1 with TRBJ2-7; perhaps TRBD2 as D (6 bases). The ends were cut back, 0 bases at V and 5 bases at J, with 15 bases in the middle. The CDR3 is 15 residues long. In germline, CDR1 is SGHRS, CDR2 YFSETQ. The CDR3 DNA follows: TGCGCCAGCAGCTTGGCCGGGGGACCGGAGGACGAGCAGTACTTC. It translates to CASSLAGGPEDEQYF.

The chain uses TRBV5-1 and TRBJ1-2; 7 bases are shared with TRBD1. Germline assignment: CDR1 SGHRS and CDR2 YFSETQ. With V trimmed by 3 bases and J by 2 bases, 1 base remained unmatched. This CDR3 contains 13 residues. CDR3 protein: CASSSQGNYGYTF. CDR3 nucleotides: TGCGCCAGCAGCTCACAGGGGAACTATGGCTACACCTTC.

The chain is built from TRBV27 and TRBJ2-3, with 7 bases aligning to TRBD2. Germline assignment: CDR1 MNHEY and CDR2 SMNVEV (reference sequence). The CDR3 has 16 amino acids. After removal of 8 bases from V and 6 bases from J, the junction contained 17 bases not matched to a gene. CDR3 sequence (DNA): TGTGCCAGCGGACTCTCAAGCGGGGTCCGCGGGGATACGCAGTATTTT. This codes for CASGLSSGVRGDTQYF.

The chain is built from TRBV27 and TRBJ2-1, with unresolved D. Germline CDR1 MNHEY, CDR2 SMNVEV (reference sequence). Trimming took 8 bases from V and 7 from J, leaving 9 bases between them. The CDR3 covers 11 residues. The CDR3 DNA reads TGTGCCAGCGGCCGTACGAATGAGCAGTTCTTC. Translating gives CASGRTNEQFF.

This clone appeared a few times. V gene TRBV6-5 combines with J gene TRBJ1-4; the D is unclear. From germline, CDR1 is MNHEY and CDR2 SVGAGI. CDR3 length: 15 residues. V gave up 0 bases and J gave up 5 bases, with 10 bases separating them. CDR3 amino acids: CASSYSTGRNEKLFF. CDR3 DNA sequence: TGTGCCAGCAGTTACTCGACTGGCAGAAATGAAAAACTGTTTTTT.

The chain has TRBV5-1 and TRBJ2-5, with TRBD1 matching over 8 bases. The CDR3 is made up of 16 amino acids. Germline V CDR1 and CDR2: SGHRS, YFSETQ. V trimming: 2 bases; J trimming: 4 bases; junction bases outside the gene matches: 10. This CDR3 reads CASSLAGQGLGETQYF. The CDR3 DNA reads TGCGCCAGCAGCTTAGCCGGACAGGGTCTAGGAGAGACCCAGTACTTC.

This sequence joins TRBV7-2 and TRBJ1-3, with 9 bases aligning to TRBD1. Germline lookup yields CDR1 SGHTA and CDR2 FQGNSA. The CDR3 loop spans 18 amino acids. The trim removed 4 bases at V and 3 bases at J, leaving 13 bases unmatched. CDR3 nucleotide sequence: TGTGCCAGCAGCTCCACCTTCCTCCGGGACAGGGATGGAAACACCATATATTTT. It specifies CASSSTFLRDRDGNTIYF.

The V gene is TRBV4-1, the J gene TRBJ1-2; D might be TRBD1 (5 bases). Trimming took off 4 bases at V and 7 bases at J, with 13 bases between the two ends. The CDR3 is 13 amino acids. The germline CDR1 and CDR2 sequences are MGHRA and YSYEKL. In nucleotides, the CDR3 is TGCGCCAGCAGCCCGGGGGTGGGTGTTGGCTACACCTTC. Residues: CASSPGVGVGYTF.

This clone appeared once. J is TRBJ2-7 and V is TRBV15; D not resolved. The CDR3 runs 14 residues. Germline values: CDR1 LNHNV, CDR2 YYDKDF (reference sequence). V was clipped by 4 bases and J by 6 bases, with 16 bases between them. The CDR3 region is CATSKKQRGAEQYF. In nucleotides, the CDR3 is TGTGCCACCAGCAAAAAACAAAGAGGCGCCGAGCAGTACTTC.

The chain combines TRBV2 with TRBJ2-3, with D perhaps matching TRBD2 (6 bases). Deletions cut 4 bases from V and 6 bases from J, with 14 bases between. Germline V gene data show CDR1 as SNHLY and CDR2 as FYNNEI. This CDR3 is 14 amino acids long. This chain's CDR3 is CASSVGGVRDTQYF. DNA of the CDR3: TGTGCCAGCAGTGTTGGAGGGGTTCGGGATACGCAGTATTTT.

The rearrangement joins TRBV4-1 to TRBJ1-1; a possible D gene is TRBD1 (5 bases). The germline V and J ends were trimmed by 4 bases and 1 base, with 16 bases remaining between them. The CDR3 loop spans 16 amino acids. Germline CDR1 MGHRA, CDR2 YSYEKL. CDR3 sequence (DNA): TGCGCCAGCAGCCTCGTTAGGGGCGTAACGAACACTGAAGCTTTCTTT. Amino acids: CASSLVRGVTNTEAFF.

This clone has just one count. The chain uses TRBV30 and TRBJ2-7; no firm D call. This CDR3 contains 13 residues. Trimming left V 2 bases short and J 7 bases short, with 15 bases between. CDR1 and CDR2 (germline): GTSNPN, SVGIG (reference sequence). CDR3 nucleotide sequence: TGTGCCTGGAGTCCGATTTCTCTGAGGGAGCAGTACTTC. This translates into CAWSPISLREQYF.

The rearrangement uses TRBV4-1 and TRBJ1-1; D is possibly TRBD1 (5 bases). There are 14 residues in the CDR3. The V end was cut by 4 bases, the J end by 2 bases, with 11 bases between. CDR1 MGHRA and CDR2 YSYEKL come from the germline V gene. The CDR3 here is CASSLFTGNTEAFF. CDR3 in DNA: TGCGCCAGCAGCCTCTTTACAGGAAACACTGAAGCTTTCTTT.

The chain couples TRBV13 to TRBJ1-6, with 7 bases fitting TRBD1. Germline trimming cut 2 bases from V and 6 bases from J; bases unmatched to any gene: 4. Germline V lookup: CDR1 PRHDT, CDR2 FYEKMQ (reference sequence). CDR3 length equals 15 residues. Here the CDR3 reads CASSLKGQSNSPLHF. The CDR3 DNA reads TGTGCCAGCAGCTTAAAGGGACAGAGTAATTCACCCCTCCACTTT.

The rearrangement uses TRBV4-2 and TRBJ2-1, with 13 bases matching TRBD2. The CDR3 sequence is 15 residues long. V lost 3 bases, J lost 8 bases, and 4 bases stayed unmatched. Germline-derived CDR1 and CDR2 are LGHNA and YNFKEQ. For the CDR3, the DNA is TGTGCCAGCAGCCAGATAGGACTAGCGGGGGATGAGCAGTTCTTC. Its protein product is CASSQIGLAGDEQFF.